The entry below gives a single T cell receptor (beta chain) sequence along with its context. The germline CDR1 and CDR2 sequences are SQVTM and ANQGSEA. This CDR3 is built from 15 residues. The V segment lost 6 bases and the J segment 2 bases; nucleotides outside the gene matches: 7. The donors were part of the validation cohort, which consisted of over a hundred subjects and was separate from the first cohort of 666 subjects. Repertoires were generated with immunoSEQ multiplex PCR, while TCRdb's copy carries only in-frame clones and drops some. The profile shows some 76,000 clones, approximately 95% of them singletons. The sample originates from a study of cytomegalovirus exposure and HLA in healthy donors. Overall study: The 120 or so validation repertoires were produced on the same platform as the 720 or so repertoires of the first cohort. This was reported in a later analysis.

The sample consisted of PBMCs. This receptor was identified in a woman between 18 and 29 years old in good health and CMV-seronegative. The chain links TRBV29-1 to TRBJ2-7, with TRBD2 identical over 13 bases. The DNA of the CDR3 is TGCAGCGTCTCCGGGACTAGCGGGGTCCCCTACGAGCAGTACTTC. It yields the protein CSVSGTSGVPYEQYF.